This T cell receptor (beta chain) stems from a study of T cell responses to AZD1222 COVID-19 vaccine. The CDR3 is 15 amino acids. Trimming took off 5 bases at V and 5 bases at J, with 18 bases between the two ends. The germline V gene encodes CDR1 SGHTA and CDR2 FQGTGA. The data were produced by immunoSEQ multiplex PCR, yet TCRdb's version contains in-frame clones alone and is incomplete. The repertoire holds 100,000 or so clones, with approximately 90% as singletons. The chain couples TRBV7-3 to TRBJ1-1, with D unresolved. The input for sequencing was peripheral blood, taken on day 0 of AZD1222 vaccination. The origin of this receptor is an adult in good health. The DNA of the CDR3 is TGTGCCAGCAGCCCCGATCACGGGGTAGGAACTGAAGCTTTCTTT. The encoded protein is CASSPDHGVGTEAFF. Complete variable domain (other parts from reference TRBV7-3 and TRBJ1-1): GAGVSQTPSNKVTEKGKYVELRCDPISGHTALYWYRQSLGQGPEFLIYFQGTGAADDSGLPNDRFFAVRPEGSVSTLKIQRTERGDSAVYLCASSPDHGVGTEAFFGQGTRLTVV.